This T cell receptor (beta chain) was identified during a study of radiotherapy plus CTLA-4 blockade in lung cancer. Study information: For roughly 19% of patients, objective responses occurred, and about 30% had disease control.

As to this clone: Antigen: not known.

CDR1 is KGHSH and CDR2 is LQKENI in the germline V gene. The CDR3 runs to 13 residues. Focal radiation with ipilimumab CTLA-4 blockade was given to patients with chemo-refractory metastatic non-small-cell lung cancer. General study findings and limits: It was early blood T cell clone dynamics, with interferon-beta, that reportedly best predicted response. Peripheral blood showed expansion of tumor-derived TCR clones after radiotherapy and ipilimumab.

Only in-frame clones appear in the TCRdb table, and some are missing; sequencing was by immunoSEQ multiplex PCR. The sample has 81,000 or so clones, about four fifths seen once; the top ten hold roughly 15%. The clonotype was recovered from a human donor with non-small cell lung cancer that progressed on radiotherapy plus ipilimumab. The rearrangement links TRBV18 to TRBJ2-5, with no clear D. The J call may be in error: the DNA end matches TRBJ2-7 better. Material: peripheral blood, obtained from a patient treated with radiotherapy plus ipilimumab. DNA of the CDR3: TGTGCCAGCTCAGCAGGAACATTCTACGAGCAGTACTTC. This sequence encodes CASSAGTFYEQYF.